This T cell receptor beta chain was retrieved from a study of blood T cell repertoires in COVID-19. Profiled with immunoSEQ multiplex PCR; TCRdb holds only in-frame clones, not every one. The sample shows about 230,000 clones, about 86% of them seen only once. Germline-derived CDR1 and CDR2 are SGHTA and FQGNSA. This CDR3 is 14 amino acids long. V shed 2 bases and J shed 4 bases, with 12 bases lying between them. This receptor was obtained from a woman in her 50s in a cohort exposed to, infected with or recovered from COVID-19 (not recorded which). The sequenced material came from PBMCs or T cells enriched from blood (not recorded which). The genes are TRBV7-2 and TRBJ2-7; unclear D gene. Written as DNA, the CDR3 is TGTGCCAGCAGCTTACCCCAACTATCTTACGAGCAGTACTTC. As protein: CASSLPQLSYEQYF.